The 27 T cell receptor beta chains below all came from one sample that was sequenced in a study of blood T cell repertoires in COVID-19. The repertoire was sequenced with immunoSEQ multiplex PCR; TCRdb's copy has only in-frame clones and lacks some. Seen here are about 97,000 clones, over 75% observed once, and the top ten hold just under 20%. Sequenced material: peripheral blood. Receptors were obtained from a human donor in a cohort sampled during active COVID-19.

V gene TRBV7-3 combines with J gene TRBJ2-3; weak D call: TRBD1 (7 bases). CDR1 and CDR2 (germline): SGHTA, FQGTGA. The CDR3 has 16 residues. V was pared by 2 bases and J by 6 bases, with 18 bases between. The CDR3 reads CASSLLGSGGTDTQYF. The CDR3 region has the DNA TGTGCCAGCAGCTTACTTGGGTCAGGGGGGACGGATACGCAGTATTTT.

The V and J genes are TRBV7-3 and TRBJ1-1; 8 nucleotides match TRBD1. Germline-derived CDR1 and CDR2 are SGHTA and FQGTGA. This CDR3 is built from 15 residues. J gave up 9 bases and V 3 bases, and 12 bases lay outside the gene matches. CDR3 nucleotide sequence: TGTGCCAGCAGCTTCTCGGACAGGGTGGCAACTAAAGCTTTCTTT. Translating it yields CASSFSDRVATKAFF.

The chain links TRBV10-3 to TRBJ1-1; the match to TRBD1 covers 10 bases. The CDR3 is made up of 15 amino acids. V lost 2 bases to trimming and J lost 11 bases; unmatched junction nucleotides: 11. Germline V gives CDR1 ENHRY, CDR2 SYGVKD. The CDR3 reads CAISEAEGQGSDAFF. CDR3 in DNA: TGTGCCATCAGTGAGGCGGAGGGACAGGGGTCCGACGCTTTCTTT.

The chain carries TRBV6-5 and TRBJ2-7, with a possible D match to TRBD2 (6 bases). Germline-derived CDR1 and CDR2 are MNHEY and SVGAGI. Trimming left V 4 bases short and J 4 bases short, with 17 bases between. The CDR3 spans 15 residues. The DNA of the CDR3 is TGTGCCAGCAGTTTGTCCAGGGACTTACCGTACGAGCAGTACTTC. Amino acid sequence: CASSLSRDLPYEQYF.

The chain employs TRBV11-2 and TRBJ2-7; TRBD1 might be the D (6 bases). Germline lookup yields CDR1 SGHAT and CDR2 FQNNGV. CDR3 length equals 14 residues. Trimming left V 0 bases short and J 2 bases short, with 8 bases between. CDR3 nucleotide sequence: TGTGCCAGCAGCTTAGATACAGGGCCCTACGAGCAGTACTTC. Translating gives CASSLDTGPYEQYF.

The genes are TRBV5-4 and TRBJ2-7; 10 positions match TRBD2. CDR3 size: 15 residues. From germline, CDR1 is SGHNT and CDR2 YYREEE (reference sequence). J was trimmed by 1 base and V by 3 bases; bases with no gene match: 4. Here the CDR3 reads CASSSTSGNSYEQYF. CDR3 coding DNA: TGTGCCAGCAGCTCCACTAGCGGGAATTCCTACGAGCAGTACTTC.

The rearrangement uses TRBV6-5 and TRBJ2-5; TRBD2 matches at 9 bases. J was trimmed by 7 bases and V by 6 bases; bases with no gene match: 12. Per germline, CDR1 MNHEY and CDR2 SVGAGI. The CDR3 spans 15 residues. CDR3 sequence reads: CASRERTSDPWTQYF. The CDR3 DNA sequence: TGTGCCAGCAGGGAGAGGACTAGCGACCCTTGGACCCAGTACTTC.

This rearrangement joins TRBV7-2 to TRBJ1-2, with 8 nucleotides matching TRBD1. The germline V gene encodes CDR1 SGHTA and CDR2 FQGNSA. CDR3 length: 16 amino acids. V shed 4 bases, J shed 5 bases, and the junction held 12 bases outside the gene matches. CDR3 region: CASSSTSTGALYGYTF. The CDR3 region has the DNA TGTGCCAGCAGCTCGACATCGACAGGGGCCCTTTATGGCTACACCTTC.

The rearrangement links TRBV21-1 to TRBJ2-3; the table's D gene call, TRBD2, was not cross checked with the DNA. TRBV21-1 is a documented pseudogene. CDR3 length equals 15 residues. Here the CDR3 reads CASSPSGRHTDTQYF. The CDR3 coding sequence is TGTGCCAGCAGCCCTAGCGGGAGACACACAGATACGCAGTATTTT.

This chain joins TRBV7-2 and TRBJ2-1; 8 nucleotides align to TRBD2. The CDR3 totals 16 residues. Germline lookup yields CDR1 SGHTA and CDR2 FQGNSA. V lost 3 bases to trimming and J lost 0 bases; unmatched junction nucleotides: 4. CDR3 sequence (DNA): TGTGCCAGCAGCTTGAGGACTAGCCGCTCCTACAATGAGCAGTTCTTC. This codes for CASSLRTSRSYNEQFF. The full variable domain, in which reference TRBV7-2 and TRBJ2-1 provide the parts outside the CDR3, is GAGVSQSPSNKVTEKGKDVELRCDPISGHTALYWYRQSLGQGLEFLIYFQGNSAPDKSGLPSDRFSAERTGGSVSTLTIQRTQQEDSAVYLCASSLRTSRSYNEQFFGPGTRLTVL.

The chain uses TRBV11-2 and TRBJ2-1, with 9 bases that match TRBD2. Per the germline V gene, CDR1 is SGHAT and CDR2 is FQNNGV. The CDR3 loop spans 13 amino acids. V was clipped by 7 bases and J by 15 bases; unmatched bases: 13. CDR3 sequence reads: CASTLSGGRSLFF. The CDR3, as DNA: TGTGCCAGCACCCTTAGCGGGGGCCGAAGTCTGTTCTTC.

The chain joins TRBV19 to TRBJ1-5; D is ambiguous. The CDR3 consists of 15 residues. Per the germline V gene, CDR1 is LNHDA and CDR2 is SQIVND (reference sequence). V lost 7 bases and J lost 4, with 17 bases in between. The CDR3 nucleotides read TGTGCCAGTACCGTTATGGCGGCGGGAAATCAGCCCCAGCATTTT. Translated, it gives CASTVMAAGNQPQHF.

Only one count was recorded for this clone. The rearrangement joins TRBV9 to TRBJ1-1; no clear D gene. Deletions cut 3 bases from V and 0 bases from J, with 6 bases between. This CDR3 is built from 13 residues. Germline-derived CDR1 and CDR2 are SGDLS and YYNGEE. CDR3 nucleotides: TGTGCCAGCAGCGCCCAAATGAACACTGAAGCTTTCTTT. The encoded protein is CASSAQMNTEAFF.

The rearrangement links TRBV5-6 to TRBJ1-2; 10 bases map to TRBD1. CDR1 is SGHDT and CDR2 is YYEEEE in the germline V gene. Trimming took 5 bases from V and 10 from J; bases not matched to a gene: 11. The CDR3 is 14 amino acids. CDR3 loop: CASRPDRGRFDYTF. DNA for the CDR3: TGTGCCAGCAGACCCGACAGGGGGCGGTTTGACTACACCTTC.

The chain is built from TRBV4-1 and TRBJ2-1; 9 nucleotides line up with TRBD2. Germline trimming cut 0 bases from V and 4 bases from J; bases unmatched to any gene: 7. CDR3 length: 17 residues. CDR1 and CDR2 from the germline V gene are MGHRA and YSYEKL. CDR3 sequence reads: CASSQDSAGGRYNEQFF. The CDR3 coding sequence is TGCGCCAGCAGCCAAGATTCAGCGGGAGGACGGTACAATGAGCAGTTCTTC.

This clone was counted only a few times. The CDR3 loop reads CASSLIGDRTPYEQYF. In DNA form, the CDR3 reads TGTGCCAGCAGCTTAATTGGAGACAGGACACCCTACGAGCAGTACTTC. The chain links TRBV7-3 to TRBJ2-7; perhaps TRBD1 as D (6 bases). The V end was cut by 1 base, the J end by 2 bases, with 15 bases between. The germline CDR1 and CDR2 sequences are SGHTA and FQGTGA. The CDR3 sequence is 16 residues long.

This clone was picked up one time. The chain joins TRBV7-3 to TRBJ1-1; no reliable D call. The V end was cut by 2 bases, the J end by 1 base, with 8 bases between. The CDR3 runs to 14 residues. CDR1 SGHTA and CDR2 FQGTGA come from the germline V gene. The CDR3 region has the DNA TGTGCCAGCAGCTTACGCGGTAAGAACACTGAAGCTTTCTTT. Translated, it gives CASSLRGKNTEAFF. Full variable domain (rest looked up from reference TRBV7-3 and TRBJ1-1): GAGVSQTPSNKVTEKGKYVELRCDPISGHTALYWYRQSLGQGPEFLIYFQGTGAADDSGLPNDRFFAVRPEGSVSTLKIQRTERGDSAVYLCASSLRGKNTEAFFGQGTRLTVV.

This sequence joins TRBV5-1 and TRBJ1-1; D remains unclear. The CDR3 runs 14 residues. V shed 0 bases and J shed 4 bases, with 10 bases lying between them. In germline, CDR1 is SGHRS, CDR2 YFSETQ. The CDR3, as DNA: TGCGCCAGCAGCTTGGAGGCGGGTGGCACTGAAGCTTTCTTT. This translates into CASSLEAGGTEAFF.

V gene TRBV7-2 combines with J gene TRBJ2-2, with 10 positions matching TRBD2. The CDR3 length is 16 residues. Germline V gene lookup returns CDR1 SGHTA and CDR2 FQGNSA. Germline trimming cut 2 bases from V and 6 bases from J; bases unmatched to any gene: 6. The CDR3 region has the DNA TGTGCCAGCAGCTTAAAGGCTAGCGGGAGTGCCGGGGAGCTGTTTTTT. Translating it yields CASSLKASGSAGELFF.

The chain uses TRBV14 and TRBJ1-2; the D gene is possibly TRBD1 (5 bases). This CDR3 spans 13 amino acids. The V gene's germline CDR1 is SGHDN and CDR2 FVKESK. Trimming stripped 3 bases from V and 4 bases from J, with 9 bases between. The CDR3 is CASSQGPFYGYTF. The CDR3 coding sequence is TGTGCCAGCAGCCAGGGGCCGTTCTATGGCTACACCTTC.

A few counts support this clone. The V gene is TRBV15, the J gene TRBJ1-2; 9 nucleotides agree with TRBD1. Germline trimming cut 0 bases from V and 6 bases from J; bases unmatched to any gene: 5. This CDR3 comprises 15 residues. Germline assignment: CDR1 LNHNV and CDR2 YYDKDF (reference sequence). This CDR3 is CATSRDRGTGNGYTF. CDR3 sequence (DNA): TGTGCCACCAGCAGAGATCGAGGGACAGGGAATGGCTACACCTTC.

CDR3 protein: CASRRTGDRDEQYF. DNA of the CDR3: TGTGCCAGTAGGCGGACAGGGGACCGGGATGAGCAGTACTTC. The V and J genes are TRBV19 and TRBJ2-7; TRBD1 agrees at 9 bases. CDR1 is LNHDA, CDR2 SQIVND, per germline (reference sequence). The CDR3 length is 14 residues. The junction had 10 bases not matched to a gene; V was cut back by 6 bases and J by 7 bases.

The chain recombines TRBV5-1 with TRBJ2-1, with 10 positions matching TRBD2. Germline V gene data show CDR1 as SGHRS and CDR2 as YFSETQ. CDR3 length: 15 residues. V shed 0 bases, J shed 9 bases, and the junction held 6 bases outside the gene matches. CDR3 nucleotides: TGCGCCAGCAGCTTGGTAGCTAGCGGGAGAAGTGAGCAGTTCTTC. It yields the protein CASSLVASGRSEQFF.

The chain links TRBV7-2 to TRBJ1-4; TRBD1 might be the D (6 bases). Germline V gene lookup returns CDR1 SGHTA and CDR2 FQGNSA. V lost 3 bases and J 1 base, leaving 15 bases between the germline ends. CDR3 length: 17 amino acids. This chain's CDR3 is CASSLVGTPGTNEKLFF. The CDR3, as DNA: TGTGCCAGCAGCTTGGTCGGGACACCGGGAACTAATGAAAAACTGTTTTTT.

The rearrangement uses TRBV7-9 and TRBJ2-5; D is possibly TRBD2 (5 bases). V lost 5 bases, J lost 2 bases, and 12 bases lay in between. This CDR3 has 14 residues. Germline V gene sequence: CDR1 SEHNR, CDR2 FQNEAQ (reference sequence). The CDR3 DNA reads as TGTGCCAGCAGCCCTTCTAGCATTCAAGAGACCCAGTACTTC. Its translation is CASSPSSIQETQYF. Using reference TRBV7-9 and TRBJ2-5 for the parts outside the CDR3, the full variable domain is DTGVSQNPRHKITKRGQNVTFRCDPISEHNRLYWYRQTLGQGPEFLTYFQNEAQLEKSRLLSDRFSAERPKGSFSTLEIQRTEQGDSAMYLCASSPSSIQETQYFGPGTRLLVL.

This chain connects TRBV11-2 to TRBJ2-3; D remains ambiguous. V was clipped by 5 bases and J by 1 base, with 7 bases between them. The germline CDR1 and CDR2 sequences are SGHAT and FQNNGV. The CDR3 runs to 13 residues. The CDR3 DNA reads TGTGCCAGCAGCCTCAGGCGCACAGATACGCAGTATTTT. It is translated as CASSLRRTDTQYF.

J is TRBJ1-1 and V is TRBV28; D is perhaps TRBD1 (6 bases). V lost 5 bases and J 7 bases, leaving 14 bases between the germline ends. The CDR3 consists of 13 residues. Germline CDR1 reads MDHEN; CDR2 reads SYDVKM. The CDR3 region is CASSLERGGEAFF. CDR3 DNA: TGTGCCAGCAGTCTCGAAAGGGGGGGTGAAGCTTTCTTT.